This T cell receptor beta chain comes out of a study of blood T cell repertoires in COVID-19. Study-wide context: Samples of COVID-19 (acute and convalescent) were obtained from the United States, Italy and Spain. The analysed material was cDNA or gDNA that came from T cells, B-cell-depleted T cells, or PBMCs.

The CDR3 covers 13 residues. The V gene end was trimmed by 8 bases and the J gene end by 3 bases; junction bases not matched to a gene: 5. Per the germline V gene, CDR1 is SGHNT and CDR2 is YYREEE (reference sequence). In the original processing: Researchers report that nucleated cell counts were estimated from reference gene primer amplification. Some clones are missing from TCRdb's copy, which holds only in-frame ones; the method was immunoSEQ multiplex PCR. The DNA gave D and trimming, while V, J and clone size come from that table. Of about 46,000 clones in the sample, more than 70% were seen once.

The chain uses TRBV5-4 and TRBJ1-3; 7 bases map to TRBD1. Sequences were obtained from peripheral blood. This sequence was found in a woman older than 75 with acute or convalescent COVID-19. The CDR3 here is CASRGGVGNTIYF. The CDR3 DNA reads as TGTGCCAGTAGAGGGGGCGTTGGAAACACCATATATTTT. Drawing the rest from reference TRBV5-4 and TRBJ1-3, the complete variable domain is ETGVTQSPTHLIKTRGQQVTLRCSSQSGHNTVSWYQQALGQGPQFIFQYYREEENGRGNFPPRFSGLQFPNYSSELNVNALELDDSALYLCASRGGVGNTIYFGEGSWLTVV.